The 6 T cell receptor beta chains presented below share a single source sample, sequenced in a study of cytomegalovirus exposure and HLA in healthy donors. The PCR ran on 60 Vbeta and 13 Jbeta primers. Assay: immunoSEQ multiplex PCR; the TCRdb copy retains only in-frame clones and omits some. The sample holds about 130,000 clones, 70% to 80% seen once. Input material: PBMCs. These receptors came from a woman aged 60 to 75 in good health and CMV-seropositive.

This chain joins TRBV11-2 and TRBJ1-1; D gene uncertain. CDR1 is SGHAT and CDR2 is FQNNGV in the germline V gene. The V gene lost 1 base and the J gene lost 3 bases, with 3 bases spanning the gap. The CDR3 has 12 residues. CDR3: CASSLGDTEAFF. DNA for the CDR3: TGTGCCAGCAGCTTAGGAGACACTGAAGCTTTCTTT.

V gene TRBV7-9 combines with J gene TRBJ1-4; weak D call: TRBD1 (5 bases). Germline V gives CDR1 SEHNR, CDR2 FQNEAQ (reference sequence). The CDR3 loop spans 13 amino acids. V shed 5 bases and J shed 6 bases, with 10 bases lying between them. The CDR3 coding sequence is TGTGCCAGCAGCCCCGGGGGGGATGAAAAACTGTTTTTT. Encoded protein: CASSPGGDEKLFF.

This clone was detected only a few times. The chain combines TRBV29-1 with TRBJ1-1; 8 nucleotides line up with TRBD1. The CDR3 runs to 10 residues. The junction had 0 bases not matched to a gene; V was cut back by 6 bases and J by 6 bases. Germline CDR1 and CDR2: SQVTM and ANQGSEA. The CDR3 reads CSVDRAEAFF. CDR3 nucleotides: TGCAGCGTGGACAGGGCTGAAGCTTTCTTT.

There are a few counts of this clone. The chain uses TRBV25-1 and TRBJ1-3, with 7 bases aligning to TRBD1. J gave up 0 bases and V 4 bases, and 3 bases lay outside the gene matches. Germline V gene sequence: CDR1 MGHDK, CDR2 SYGVNS. The CDR3 has 15 residues. CDR3 coding DNA: TGTGCCAGCAGTGCGGGACAGAACTCTGGAAACACCATATATTTT. This gives the protein CASSAGQNSGNTIYF.

This sequence joins TRBV10-2 and TRBJ2-7; a possible D gene is TRBD1 (6 bases). The V end lost 7 bases, the J end lost 9 bases, and 25 bases lay between the germline ends. This CDR3 comprises 15 residues. CDR1 and CDR2 from the germline V gene are WSHSY and SAAADI. The CDR3 is CASTTGTTAIFGQYF. The CDR3 bases are TGCGCCAGCACTACAGGGACGACAGCCATTTTTGGGCAGTACTTC.

V and J are TRBV7-9 and TRBJ2-1, with 9 bases lining up with TRBD2. In germline, CDR1 is SEHNR, CDR2 FQNEAQ (reference sequence). CDR3 size: 13 residues. With V trimmed by 8 bases and J by 8 bases, 7 bases remained unmatched. The CDR3 here is CASRSSGAHEQFF. Written as DNA, the CDR3 is TGTGCCAGCCGTTCTAGCGGGGCCCATGAGCAGTTCTTC.